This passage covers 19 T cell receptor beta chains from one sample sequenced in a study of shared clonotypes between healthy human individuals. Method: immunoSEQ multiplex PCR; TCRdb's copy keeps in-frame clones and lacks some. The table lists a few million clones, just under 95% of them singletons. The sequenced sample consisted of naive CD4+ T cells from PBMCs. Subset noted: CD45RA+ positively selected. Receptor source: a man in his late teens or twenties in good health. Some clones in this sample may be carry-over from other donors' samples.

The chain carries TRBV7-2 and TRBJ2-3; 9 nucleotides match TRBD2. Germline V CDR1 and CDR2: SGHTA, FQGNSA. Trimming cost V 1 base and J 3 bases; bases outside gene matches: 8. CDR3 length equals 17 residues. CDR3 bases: TGTGCCAGCAGCTTAGGTTCGGGCGGGAGGGTTACAGATACGCAGTATTTT. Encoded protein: CASSLGSGGRVTDTQYF. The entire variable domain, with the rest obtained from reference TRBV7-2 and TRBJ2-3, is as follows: GAGVSQSPSNKVTEKGKDVELRCDPISGHTALYWYRQSLGQGLEFLIYFQGNSAPDKSGLPSDRFSAERTGGSVSTLTIQRTQQEDSAVYLCASSLGSGGRVTDTQYFGPGTRLTVL.

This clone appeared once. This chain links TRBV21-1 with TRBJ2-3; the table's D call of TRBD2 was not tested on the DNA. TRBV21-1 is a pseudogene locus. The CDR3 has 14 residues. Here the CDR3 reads CARDAGMSTDTQYF. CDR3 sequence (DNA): TGTGCGCGTGACGCGGGGATGAGCACAGATACGCAGTATTTT.

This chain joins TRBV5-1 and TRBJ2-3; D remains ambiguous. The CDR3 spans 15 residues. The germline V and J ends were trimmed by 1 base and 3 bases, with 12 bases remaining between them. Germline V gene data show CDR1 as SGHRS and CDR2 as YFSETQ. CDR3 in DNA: TGCGCCAGCAGCTTGTCTTTGCGGAAGACAGATACGCAGTATTTT. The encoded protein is CASSLSLRKTDTQYF.

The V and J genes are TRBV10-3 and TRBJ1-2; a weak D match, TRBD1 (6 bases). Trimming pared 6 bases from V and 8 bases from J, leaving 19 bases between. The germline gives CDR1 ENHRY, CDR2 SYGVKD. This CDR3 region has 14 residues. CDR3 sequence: CAIRPTGTSMGYTF. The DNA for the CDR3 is TGTGCCATCAGACCGACAGGCACGTCTATGGGCTACACCTTC.

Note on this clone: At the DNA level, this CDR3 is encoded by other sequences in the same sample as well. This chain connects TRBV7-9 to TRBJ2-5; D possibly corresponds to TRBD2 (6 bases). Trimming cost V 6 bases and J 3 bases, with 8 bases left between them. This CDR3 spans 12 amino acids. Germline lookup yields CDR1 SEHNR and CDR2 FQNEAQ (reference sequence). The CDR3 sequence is CASSWGEETQYF. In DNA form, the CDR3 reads TGTGCCAGCAGTTGGGGGGAAGAGACCCAGTACTTC.

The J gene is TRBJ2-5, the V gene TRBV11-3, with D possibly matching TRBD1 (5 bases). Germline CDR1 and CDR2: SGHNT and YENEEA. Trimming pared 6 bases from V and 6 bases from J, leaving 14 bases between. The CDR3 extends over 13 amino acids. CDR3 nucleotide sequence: TGTGCCAGCAGTCCCAGGGATGGGCAGACCCAGTACTTC. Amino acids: CASSPRDGQTQYF.

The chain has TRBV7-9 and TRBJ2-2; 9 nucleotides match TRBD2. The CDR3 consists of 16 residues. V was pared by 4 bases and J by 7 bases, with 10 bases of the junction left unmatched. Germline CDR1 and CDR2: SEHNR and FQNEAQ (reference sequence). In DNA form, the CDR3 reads TGTGCCAGCAGCTCGCCGGCGGGAGGGCCTGGCGGGGAGCTGTTTTTT. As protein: CASSSPAGGPGGELFF.

The CDR3 sequence is CASSPQSGNTDTQYF. CDR3 in DNA: TGTGCCAGCTCACCACAAAGCGGGAACACAGATACGCAGTATTTT. The rearrangement joins TRBV18 to TRBJ2-3; 7 bases fit TRBD2. The CDR3 runs 15 residues. CDR1 is KGHSH, CDR2 LQKENI, per germline. The J segment lost 2 bases and the V segment lost 1 base, leaving 3 bases of the junction unmatched.

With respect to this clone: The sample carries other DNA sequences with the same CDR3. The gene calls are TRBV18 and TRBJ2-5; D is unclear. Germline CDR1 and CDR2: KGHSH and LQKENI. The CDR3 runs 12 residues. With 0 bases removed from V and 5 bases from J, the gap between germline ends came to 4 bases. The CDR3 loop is CASSPPRETQYF. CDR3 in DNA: TGTGCCAGCTCACCACCCAGGGAGACCCAGTACTTC.

The CDR3 here is CASSLAGSGGTEAFF. The CDR3 nucleotides are TGTGCCAGCAGCTTAGCGGGTTCAGGGGGCACTGAAGCTTTCTTT. This rearrangement joins TRBV7-2 to TRBJ1-1, with 7 nucleotides matching TRBD1. Germline-derived CDR1 and CDR2 are SGHTA and FQGNSA. Losses at the gene ends were 0 bases for V and 4 bases for J; bases not matched to a gene: 5. The CDR3 consists of 15 residues.

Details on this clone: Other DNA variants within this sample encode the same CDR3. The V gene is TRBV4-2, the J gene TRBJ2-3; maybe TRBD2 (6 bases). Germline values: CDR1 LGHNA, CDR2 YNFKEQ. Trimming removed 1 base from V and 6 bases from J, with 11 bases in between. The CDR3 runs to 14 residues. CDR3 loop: CASSQVGGGDTQYF. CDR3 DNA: TGTGCCAGCAGCCAAGTCGGGGGTGGGGATACGCAGTATTTT.

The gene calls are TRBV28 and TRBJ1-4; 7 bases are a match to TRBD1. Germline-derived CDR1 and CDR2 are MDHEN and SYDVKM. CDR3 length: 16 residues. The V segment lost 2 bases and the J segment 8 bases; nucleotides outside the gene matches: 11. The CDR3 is CASSLPQTGLREKLFF. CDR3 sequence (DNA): TGTGCCAGCAGTTTACCCCAGACAGGGTTACGCGAAAAACTGTTTTTT. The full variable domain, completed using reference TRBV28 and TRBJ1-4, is DVKVTQSSRYLVKRTGEKVFLECVQDMDHENMFWYRQDPGLGLRLIYFSYDVKMKEKGDIPEGYSVSREKKERFSLILESASTNQTSMYLCASSLPQTGLREKLFFGSGTQLSVL.

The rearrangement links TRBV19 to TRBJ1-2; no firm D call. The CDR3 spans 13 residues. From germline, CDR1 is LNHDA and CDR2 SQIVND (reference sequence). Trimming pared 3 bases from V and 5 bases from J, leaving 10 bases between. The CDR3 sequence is CASSILQTYGYTF. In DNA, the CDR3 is TGTGCCAGTAGTATTCTACAGACTTATGGCTACACCTTC.

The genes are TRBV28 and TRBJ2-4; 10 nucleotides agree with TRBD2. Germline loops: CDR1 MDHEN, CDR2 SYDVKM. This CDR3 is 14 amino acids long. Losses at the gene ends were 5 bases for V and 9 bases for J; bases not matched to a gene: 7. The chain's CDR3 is CASSLAGVMGIQYF. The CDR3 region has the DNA TGTGCCAGCAGTCTAGCGGGAGTAATGGGCATTCAGTACTTC.

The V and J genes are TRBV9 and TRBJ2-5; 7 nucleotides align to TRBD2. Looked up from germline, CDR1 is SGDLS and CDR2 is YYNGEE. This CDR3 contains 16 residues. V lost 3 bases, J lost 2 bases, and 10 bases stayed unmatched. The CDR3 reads CASSGPSGGGQETQYF. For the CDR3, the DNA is TGTGCCAGCAGCGGCCCCTCGGGGGGAGGGCAAGAGACCCAGTACTTC.

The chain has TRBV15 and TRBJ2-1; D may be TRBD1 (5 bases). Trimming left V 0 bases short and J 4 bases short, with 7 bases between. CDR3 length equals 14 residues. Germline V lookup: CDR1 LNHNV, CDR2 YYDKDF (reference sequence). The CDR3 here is CATSRDGAYNEQFF. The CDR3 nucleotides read TGTGCCACCAGCAGAGATGGGGCGTACAATGAGCAGTTCTTC.

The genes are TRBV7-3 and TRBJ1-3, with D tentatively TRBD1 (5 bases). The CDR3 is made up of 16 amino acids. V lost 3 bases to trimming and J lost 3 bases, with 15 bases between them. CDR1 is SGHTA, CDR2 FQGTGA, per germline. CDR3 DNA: TGTGCCAGCAGCTTGGGGACCCCCGAGAGTGGAAACACCATATATTTT. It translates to CASSLGTPESGNTIYF.

This CDR3 reads CSVRASPQAAQYF. Here the CDR3 DNA reads TGCAGCGTGAGGGCGTCCCCGCAAGCGGCCCAGTACTTC. The chain links TRBV29-1 to TRBJ2-5; perhaps TRBD2 as D (5 bases). CDR3 length: 13 residues. Germline V gene sequence: CDR1 SQVTM, CDR2 ANQGSEA. The V gene lost 6 bases and the J gene lost 9 bases, with 20 bases spanning the gap. The whole variable domain, filled in from reference TRBV29-1 and TRBJ2-5, reads SAVISQKPSRDICQRGTSLTIQCQVDSQVTMMFWYRQQPGQSLTLIATANQGSEATYESGFVIDKFPISRPNLTFSTLTVSNMSPEDSSIYLCSVRASPQAAQYFGPGTRLLVL.

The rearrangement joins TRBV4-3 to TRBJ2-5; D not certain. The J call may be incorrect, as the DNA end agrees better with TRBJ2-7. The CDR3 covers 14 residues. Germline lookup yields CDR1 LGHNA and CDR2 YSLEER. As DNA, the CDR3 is TGCGCCAGCAGCCAAGAGACGGCCTCCTACGAGCAGTACTTC. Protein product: CASSQETASYEQYF.